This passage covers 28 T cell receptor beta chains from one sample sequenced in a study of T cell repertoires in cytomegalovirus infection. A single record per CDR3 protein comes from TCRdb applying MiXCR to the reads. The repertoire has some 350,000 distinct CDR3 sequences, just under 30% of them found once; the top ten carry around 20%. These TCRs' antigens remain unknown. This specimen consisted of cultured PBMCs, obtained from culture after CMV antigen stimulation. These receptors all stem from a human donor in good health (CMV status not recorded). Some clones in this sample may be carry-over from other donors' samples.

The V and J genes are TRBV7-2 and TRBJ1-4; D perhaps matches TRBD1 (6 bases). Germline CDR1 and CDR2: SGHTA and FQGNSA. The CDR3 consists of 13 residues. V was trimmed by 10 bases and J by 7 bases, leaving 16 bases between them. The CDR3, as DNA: TGTGCCATTTCGGGGGGGCCCGGTGAAAAACTGTTTTTT. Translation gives CAISGGPGEKLFF.

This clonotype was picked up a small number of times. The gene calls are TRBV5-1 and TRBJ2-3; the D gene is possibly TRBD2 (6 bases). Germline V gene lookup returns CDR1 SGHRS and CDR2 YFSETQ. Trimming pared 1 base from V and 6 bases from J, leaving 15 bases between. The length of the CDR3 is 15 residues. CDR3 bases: TGCGCCAGCAGCTTGCGAGCGGCCAGCGGGGATACGCAGTATTTT. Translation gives CASSLRAASGDTQYF. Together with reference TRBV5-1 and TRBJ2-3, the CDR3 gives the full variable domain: KAGVTQTPRYLIKTRGQQVTLSCSPISGHRSVSWYQQTPGQGLQFLFEYFSETQRNKGNFPGRFSGRQFSNSRSEMNVSTLELGDSALYLCASSLRAASGDTQYFGPGTRLTVL.

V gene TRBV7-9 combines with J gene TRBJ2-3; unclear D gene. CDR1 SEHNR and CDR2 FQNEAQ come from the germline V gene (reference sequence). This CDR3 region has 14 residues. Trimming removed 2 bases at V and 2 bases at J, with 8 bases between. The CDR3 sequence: CASSLRRTTDTQYF. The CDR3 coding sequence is TGTGCCAGCAGCTTACGGCGCACCACAGATACGCAGTATTTT.

The CDR3, as DNA: TGTGCCAGCAGCCAGCCGGCAGGGGGCAGAAAAGCTTTCTTT. It codes for CASSQPAGGRKAFF. The chain joins TRBV4-2 to TRBJ1-1; TRBD1 agrees at 8 bases. The CDR3 is made up of 14 amino acids. In germline, CDR1 is LGHNA, CDR2 YNFKEQ. V lost 3 bases to trimming and J lost 9 bases; unmatched junction nucleotides: 9.

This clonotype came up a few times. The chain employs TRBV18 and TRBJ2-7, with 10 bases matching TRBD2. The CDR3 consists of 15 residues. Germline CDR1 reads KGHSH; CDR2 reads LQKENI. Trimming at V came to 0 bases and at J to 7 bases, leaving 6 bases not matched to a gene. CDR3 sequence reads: CASSPPLAGPGEQYF. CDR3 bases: TGTGCCAGCTCACCACCACTAGCGGGACCGGGGGAGCAGTACTTC.

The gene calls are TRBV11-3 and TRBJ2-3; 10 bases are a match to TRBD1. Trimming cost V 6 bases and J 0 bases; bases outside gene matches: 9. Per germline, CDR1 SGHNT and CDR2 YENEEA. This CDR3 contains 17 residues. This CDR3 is CASSRDGTGASTDTQYF. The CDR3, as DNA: TGTGCCAGCAGTCGAGACGGGACAGGGGCTAGCACAGATACGCAGTATTTT.

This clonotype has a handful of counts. CDR3 sequence: CASGRQDVRSEQYF. The CDR3 nucleotides read TGTGCCAGCGGTCGGCAGGACGTTAGGTCCGAGCAGTACTTC. The rearrangement joins TRBV27 to TRBJ2-7, with unresolved D. The CDR3 totals 14 residues. Germline V CDR1 and CDR2: MNHEY, SMNVEV (reference sequence). Trimming left V 8 bases short and J 6 bases short, with 20 bases between.

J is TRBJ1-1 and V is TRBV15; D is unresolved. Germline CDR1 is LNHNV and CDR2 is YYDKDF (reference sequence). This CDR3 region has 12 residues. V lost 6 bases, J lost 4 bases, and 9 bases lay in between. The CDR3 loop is CATSRLGTEAFF. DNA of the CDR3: TGTGCCACCAGTCGACTGGGCACTGAAGCTTTCTTT.

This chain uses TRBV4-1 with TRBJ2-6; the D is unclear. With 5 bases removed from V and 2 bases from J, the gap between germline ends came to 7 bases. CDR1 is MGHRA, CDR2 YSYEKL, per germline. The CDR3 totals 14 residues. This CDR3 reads CASSKGTGANVLTF. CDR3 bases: TGCGCCAGCAGCAAGGGTACTGGGGCCAACGTCCTGACTTTC.

Here the CDR3 DNA reads TGTGCCAGCAGTTTATCTAGGGGTGGGTTCACTGAAGCTTTCTTT. It translates to CASSLSRGGFTEAFF. The chain combines TRBV27 with TRBJ1-1; perhaps TRBD1 as D (5 bases). The V gene's germline CDR1 is MNHEY and CDR2 SMNVEV (reference sequence). V dropped 0 bases and J dropped 4 bases, with 12 bases sitting between them. The CDR3 totals 15 residues.

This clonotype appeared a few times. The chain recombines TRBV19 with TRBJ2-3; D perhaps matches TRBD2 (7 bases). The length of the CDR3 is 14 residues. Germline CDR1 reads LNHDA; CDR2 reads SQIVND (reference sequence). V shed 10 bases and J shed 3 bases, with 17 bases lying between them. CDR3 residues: CATREGGLTDTQYF. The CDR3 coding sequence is TGTGCCACCCGCGAGGGGGGGTTGACAGATACGCAGTATTTT.

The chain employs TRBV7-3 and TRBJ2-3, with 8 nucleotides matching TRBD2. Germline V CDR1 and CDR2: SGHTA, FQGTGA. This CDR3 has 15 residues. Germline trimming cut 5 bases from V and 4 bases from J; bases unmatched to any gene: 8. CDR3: CASSVVSGNSDTQYF. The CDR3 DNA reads TGTGCCAGCAGCGTGGTTAGCGGGAATTCAGATACGCAGTATTTT.

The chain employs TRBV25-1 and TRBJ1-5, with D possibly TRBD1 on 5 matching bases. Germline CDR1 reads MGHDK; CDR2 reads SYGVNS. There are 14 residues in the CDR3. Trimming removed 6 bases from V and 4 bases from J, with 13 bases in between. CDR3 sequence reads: CASREAGLNQPQHF. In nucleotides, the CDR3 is TGTGCCAGCAGGGAGGCGGGGCTGAATCAGCCCCAGCATTTT.

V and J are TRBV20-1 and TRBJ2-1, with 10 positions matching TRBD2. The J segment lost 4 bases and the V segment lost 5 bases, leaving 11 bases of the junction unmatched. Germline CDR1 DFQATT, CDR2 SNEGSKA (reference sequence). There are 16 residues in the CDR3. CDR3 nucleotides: TGCAGTGCTCTAGAGGCTAGCGGGGGAGATTACAATGAGCAGTTCTTC. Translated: CSALEASGGDYNEQFF.

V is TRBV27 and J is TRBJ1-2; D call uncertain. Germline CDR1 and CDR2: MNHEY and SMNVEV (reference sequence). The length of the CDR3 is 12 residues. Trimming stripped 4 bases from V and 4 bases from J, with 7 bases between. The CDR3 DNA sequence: TGTGCCAGCAGTTCTCTGGGCTATGGCTACACCTTC. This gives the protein CASSSLGYGYTF.

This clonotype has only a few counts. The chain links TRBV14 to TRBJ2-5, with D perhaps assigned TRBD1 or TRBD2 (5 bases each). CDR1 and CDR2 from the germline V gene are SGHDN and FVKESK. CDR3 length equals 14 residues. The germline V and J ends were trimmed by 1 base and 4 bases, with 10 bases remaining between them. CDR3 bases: TGTGCCAGCAGCCAAGGGGGGTCCCCAGAGACCCAGTACTTC. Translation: CASSQGGSPETQYF. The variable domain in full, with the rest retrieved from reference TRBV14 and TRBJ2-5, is EAGVTQFPSHSVIEKGQTVTLRCDPISGHDNLYWYRRVMGKEIKFLLHFVKESKQDESGMPNNRFLAERTGGTYSTLKVQPAELEDSGVYFCASSQGGSPETQYFGPGTRLLVL.

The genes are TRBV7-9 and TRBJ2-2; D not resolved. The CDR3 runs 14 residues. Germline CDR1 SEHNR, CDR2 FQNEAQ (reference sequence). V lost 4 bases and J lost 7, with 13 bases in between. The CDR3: CASSSSLGNGELFF. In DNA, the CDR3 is TGTGCCAGCAGCTCTAGTCTTGGGAACGGGGAGCTGTTTTTT.

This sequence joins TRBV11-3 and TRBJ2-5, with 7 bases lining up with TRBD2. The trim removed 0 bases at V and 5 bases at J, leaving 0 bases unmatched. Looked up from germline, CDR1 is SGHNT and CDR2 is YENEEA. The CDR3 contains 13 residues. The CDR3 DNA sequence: TGTGCCAGCAGCTTAGAGCGGGAGGAGACCCAGTACTTC. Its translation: CASSLEREETQYF.

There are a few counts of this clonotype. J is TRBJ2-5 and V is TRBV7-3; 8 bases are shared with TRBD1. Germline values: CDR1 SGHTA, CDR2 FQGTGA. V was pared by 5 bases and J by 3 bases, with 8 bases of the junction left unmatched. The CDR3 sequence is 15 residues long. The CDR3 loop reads CASSRTGFGKETQYF. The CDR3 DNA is TGTGCCAGCAGCCGGACAGGGTTCGGTAAAGAGACCCAGTACTTC.

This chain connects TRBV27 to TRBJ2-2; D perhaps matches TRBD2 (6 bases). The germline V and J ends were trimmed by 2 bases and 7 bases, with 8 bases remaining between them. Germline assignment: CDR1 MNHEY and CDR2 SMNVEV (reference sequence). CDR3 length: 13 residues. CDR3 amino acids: CASSLRGGGELFF. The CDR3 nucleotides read TGTGCCAGCAGTTTACGGGGAGGCGGGGAGCTGTTTTTT.

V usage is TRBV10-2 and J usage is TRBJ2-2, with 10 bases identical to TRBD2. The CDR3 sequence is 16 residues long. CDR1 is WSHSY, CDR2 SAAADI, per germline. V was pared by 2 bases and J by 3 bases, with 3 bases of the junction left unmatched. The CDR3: CASSEPGLADTGELFF. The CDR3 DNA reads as TGCGCCAGCAGTGAGCCCGGACTAGCGGACACCGGGGAGCTGTTTTTT.

The CDR3 DNA reads as TGTGCCAGCAGGGTGGGACAGGGCAGCCAAGAGACCCAGTACTTC. Translating gives CASRVGQGSQETQYF. The chain uses TRBV7-8 and TRBJ2-5; 9 bases are shared with TRBD1. Germline CDR1 and CDR2: SGHVS and FQNEAQ. This CDR3 contains 15 residues. With V trimmed by 6 bases and J by 1 base, 6 bases remained unmatched. Combining the CDR3 with reference TRBV7-8 and TRBJ2-5 gives the whole variable domain GAGVSQSPRYKVAKRGQDVALRCDPISGHVSLFWYQQALGQGPEFLTYFQNEAQLDKSGLPSDRFFAERPEGSVSTLKIQRTQQEDSAVYLCASRVGQGSQETQYFGPGTRLLVL.

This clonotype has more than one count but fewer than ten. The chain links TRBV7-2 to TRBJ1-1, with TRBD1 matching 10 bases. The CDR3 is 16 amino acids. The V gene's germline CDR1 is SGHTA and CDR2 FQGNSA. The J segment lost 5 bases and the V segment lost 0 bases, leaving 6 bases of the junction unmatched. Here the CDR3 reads CASSLAGTGAGTEAFF. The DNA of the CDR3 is TGTGCCAGCAGCTTAGCGGGGACAGGGGCGGGTACTGAAGCTTTCTTT.

The DNA for the CDR3 is TGCGCCAGCAGCCCACCGGGACGGCGAGCCGGCTACACCTTC. It encodes CASSPPGRRAGYTF. The gene calls are TRBV4-1 and TRBJ1-2, with D tentatively TRBD1 (5 bases). V was shortened by 4 bases and J by 8 bases, with 17 bases between the two germline ends. This CDR3 comprises 14 residues. CDR1 and CDR2 (germline): MGHRA, YSYEKL.

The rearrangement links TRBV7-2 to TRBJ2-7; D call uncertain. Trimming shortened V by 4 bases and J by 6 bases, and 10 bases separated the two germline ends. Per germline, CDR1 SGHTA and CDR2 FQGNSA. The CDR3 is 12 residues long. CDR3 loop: CASSSISGEQYF. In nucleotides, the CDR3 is TGTGCCAGCAGCTCGATTTCGGGCGAGCAGTACTTC.

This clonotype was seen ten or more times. CDR3 protein: CASSSRGYEQYF. CDR3 nucleotides: TGTGCCAGCAGCTCCAGGGGCTACGAGCAGTACTTC. The rearrangement links TRBV7-9 to TRBJ2-7; the D gene is possibly TRBD1 (6 bases). Deletions cut 4 bases from V and 3 bases from J, with 7 bases between. CDR3 length: 12 amino acids. Looked up from germline, CDR1 is SEHNR and CDR2 is FQNEAQ (reference sequence).

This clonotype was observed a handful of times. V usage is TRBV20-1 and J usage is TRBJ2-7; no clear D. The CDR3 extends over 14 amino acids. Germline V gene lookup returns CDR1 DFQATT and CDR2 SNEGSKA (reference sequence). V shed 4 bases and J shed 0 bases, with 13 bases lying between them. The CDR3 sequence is CSATPDGNSYEQYF. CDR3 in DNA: TGCAGTGCTACACCGGACGGAAACTCCTACGAGCAGTACTTC.

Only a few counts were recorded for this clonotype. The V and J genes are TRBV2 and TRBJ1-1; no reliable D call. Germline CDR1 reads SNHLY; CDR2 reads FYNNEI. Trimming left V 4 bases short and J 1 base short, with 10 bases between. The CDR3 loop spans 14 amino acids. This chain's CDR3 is CASSVDDSNTEAFF. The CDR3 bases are TGTGCCAGCAGTGTTGATGACTCGAACACTGAAGCTTTCTTT.